One TCR beta chain is described in this entry. These data come from a study of Graves' ophthalmopathy and Graves' hyperthyroidism. Beta-chain TCR CDR3 regions were amplified from RNA transcripts. First-round RT-PCR employed HTBI primers, with a second-round multiplex PCR after it. TCRdb re-called the multiplex PCR reads with MiXCR, one entry per CDR3 protein. This table has almost 750,000 distinct CDR3 sequences, 40% appearing once. Germline lookup yields CDR1 SGHRS and CDR2 YFSETQ. V lost 4 bases to trimming and J lost 5 bases; unmatched junction nucleotides: 3. The CDR3 contains 14 residues. Other autoimmune diseases, uncontrolled infections, pregnancy or lactation excluded patients from enrollment.

V is TRBV5-1 and J is TRBJ2-5; TRBD2 aligns across 12 bases. Sequencing was performed on peripheral blood. The sequence was collected from an adult man with Graves' ophthalmopathy. CDR3 in amino acids: CASSTGLAGETQYF. DNA of the CDR3: TGCGCCAGCAGCACTGGACTAGCGGGGGAGACCCAGTACTTC.